The following is a TCR beta chain sequence with its context. Next came a second PCR, run for about 7 to 11 cycles, which used a sample-barcoded 5' primer along with a J-beta primer mix. TCRdb itself ran the 5' RACE reads through MiXCR, one entry per CDR3 protein. Of roughly 1,300,000 distinct CDR3 sequences in the sample, approximately 59% were seen once. This CDR3 comprises 16 residues. V lost 1 base and J lost 5; bases outside the gene matches: 9. The germline gives CDR1 SGHTS, CDR2 YDEGEE. The data were taken from a study of blood T cells in healthy people across ages. The source is a man between 18 and 35 years old in good health. The sample comprised blood. V usage is TRBV5-8 and J usage is TRBJ2-3, with 8 positions matching TRBD2. The CDR3 sequence: CASSLLGTSSVDTQYF. The CDR3 coding sequence is TGTGCCAGCAGCTTGCTCGGGACTAGTAGTGTAGATACGCAGTATTTT.